Presented here are 15 T cell receptor beta chains from one specimen sequenced in a study of blood T cell repertoires in COVID-19. TCRdb keeps only in-frame clones here, not all; method: immunoSEQ multiplex PCR. The sample has almost 200,000 clones, around four fifths seen once. The specimen was peripheral blood. These receptors were collected from a man aged 60 to 69 with COVID-19, enrolled during active disease.

The rearrangement joins TRBV6-5 to TRBJ2-6; D uncertain. V was cut by 4 bases and J by 1 base, with 5 bases left in between. CDR1 and CDR2 from the germline V gene are MNHEY and SVGAGI. The CDR3 is 14 residues long. In DNA form, the CDR3 reads TGTGCCAGCAGTTTTCTATCTGGGGCCAACGTCCTGACTTTC. Encoded protein: CASSFLSGANVLTF.

This clone was picked up a small number of times. The rearrangement uses TRBV18 and TRBJ1-5; a possible D gene is TRBD1 (5 bases). CDR3 length: 14 residues. V gave up 6 bases and J gave up 0 bases, with 9 bases separating them. Per germline, CDR1 KGHSH and CDR2 LQKENI. This CDR3 reads CASSSGYSNQPQHF. The CDR3 bases are TGTGCCAGCTCTTCAGGGTATAGCAATCAGCCCCAGCATTTT.

The chain carries TRBV11-3 and TRBJ1-1; perhaps TRBD1 as D (5 bases). CDR1 and CDR2 from the germline V gene are SGHNT and YENEEA. The V end was cut by 3 bases, the J end by 2 bases, with 7 bases between. The CDR3 consists of 13 residues. This CDR3 is CASSFDSNTEAFF. In DNA, the CDR3 is TGTGCCAGCAGCTTCGACAGCAACACTGAAGCTTTCTTT.

The rearrangement uses TRBV30 and TRBJ2-7; a possible D gene is TRBD1 (6 bases). The CDR3 contains 12 residues. V lost 4 bases, J lost 4 bases, and 11 bases lay in between. Germline CDR1 reads GTSNPN; CDR2 reads SVGIG (reference sequence). The CDR3 DNA reads TGTGCCTGGAACAGGGTTCAGTACGAGCAGTACTTC. The encoded protein is CAWNRVQYEQYF.

J is TRBJ1-2 and V is TRBV10-3; TRBD1 might be the D (6 bases). Germline CDR1 ENHRY, CDR2 SYGVKD. The CDR3 has 15 residues. Trimming left V 5 bases short and J 8 bases short, with 21 bases between. CDR3 sequence (DNA): TGTGCCATCAGTACGGTTCGACAGGCCCAAGGAGGCTACACCTTC. This sequence encodes CAISTVRQAQGGYTF.

The chain uses TRBV20-1 and TRBJ2-3; 12 bases match TRBD1. The CDR3 is 14 amino acids. CDR1 and CDR2 from the germline V gene are DFQATT and SNEGSKA (reference sequence). V gave up 6 bases and J gave up 5 bases; unmatched junction bases: 6. The CDR3 DNA is TGCAGTGCCAGTGGGACAGGGGGCTTAGATACGCAGTATTTT. Translation gives CSASGTGGLDTQYF.

The V call is TRBV18, the J call TRBJ2-2, with a tentative D call TRBD1 (5 bases). This CDR3 comprises 16 residues. V gave up 5 bases and J gave up 0 bases, with 13 bases separating them. CDR1 KGHSH and CDR2 LQKENI come from the germline V gene. CDR3 coding DNA: TGTGCCAGCTCAATTAACAGGAGCCCGAACACCGGGGAGCTGTTTTTT. This sequence encodes CASSINRSPNTGELFF. Using reference TRBV18 and TRBJ2-2 for the parts outside the CDR3, the full variable domain is NAGVMQNPRHLVRRRGQEARLRCSPMKGHSHVYWYRQLPEEGLKFMVYLQKENIIDESGMPKERFSAEFPKEGPSILRIQQVVRGDSAAYFCASSINRSPNTGELFFGEGSRLTVL.

This clone was counted many times. This chain links TRBV9 with TRBJ2-7; 8 bases are a match to TRBD2. Germline lookup yields CDR1 SGDLS and CDR2 YYNGEE. The CDR3 consists of 15 residues. Unmatched junction bases numbered 8, after V lost 0 bases and J lost 6 bases. CDR3 sequence reads: CASSVGSTAGGEQYF. Here the CDR3 DNA reads TGTGCCAGCAGCGTAGGCTCGACGGCGGGGGGCGAGCAGTACTTC.

V is TRBV27 and J is TRBJ2-7, with TRBD1 matching 11 bases. Germline V gene lookup returns CDR1 MNHEY and CDR2 SMNVEV (reference sequence). Losses at the gene ends were 6 bases for V and 6 bases for J; bases not matched to a gene: 10. CDR3 length: 15 residues. The CDR3 DNA reads as TGTGCCAGCAGCCGAAGGGGACAGGGGGGAGGCGAGCAGTACTTC. It specifies CASSRRGQGGGEQYF.

V is TRBV28 and J is TRBJ2-7; 14 bases agree with TRBD2. The junction had 5 bases not matched to a gene; V was cut back by 8 bases and J by 5 bases. The CDR3 has 14 amino acids. In germline, CDR1 is MDHEN, CDR2 SYDVKM. CDR3 amino acids: CASGTSGSVHEQYF. The CDR3 DNA reads as TGTGCCAGCGGGACTAGCGGGAGCGTTCACGAGCAGTACTTC.

The V gene is TRBV19, the J gene TRBJ2-2; 9 bases map to TRBD2. CDR3 length: 15 amino acids. V was pared by 4 bases and J by 6 bases, with 6 bases of the junction left unmatched. The V gene's germline CDR1 is LNHDA and CDR2 SQIVND (reference sequence). The CDR3 is CASSRGLASAGELFF. DNA for the CDR3: TGTGCCAGTAGTAGAGGACTAGCGTCCGCCGGGGAGCTGTTTTTT.

The chain recombines TRBV6-2 or TRBV6-3 with TRBJ1-5; tentatively, D is TRBD1 (6 bases). CDR1 MNHEY and CDR2 SVGEGT come from the germline V gene. V lost 2 bases and J lost 0, with 20 bases in between. This CDR3 has 19 amino acids. CDR3 sequence reads: CASSYIVGQSGYSNQPQHF. The CDR3 region has the DNA TGTGCCAGCAGTTACATTGTCGGACAGAGCGGTTATAGCAATCAGCCCCAGCATTTT.

The chain joins TRBV6-5 to TRBJ1-2; D is undetermined. V was clipped by 7 bases and J by 2 bases, with 11 bases between them. The CDR3 runs 13 residues. CDR1 is MNHEY, CDR2 SVGAGI, per germline. The CDR3 region has the DNA TGTGCCAGCATTTCTGAACTGAACTATGGCTACACCTTC. This encodes CASISELNYGYTF.

This clone is a singleton in its sample. The chain employs TRBV19 and TRBJ1-4; a possible D gene is TRBD1 (6 bases). The germline gives CDR1 LNHDA, CDR2 SQIVND (reference sequence). The CDR3 is 15 amino acids. The V end lost 4 bases, the J end lost 8 bases, and 17 bases lay between the germline ends. CDR3 DNA sequence: TGTGCCAGTAGTAGCGGGGGCGCGAGACGGGAAAAACTGTTTTTT. Translated, it gives CASSSGGARREKLFF.

CDR3 sequence (DNA): TGTGCCAGCAGCCCCCCGGGAGGGGGCGATAATTCACCCCTCCACTTT. Translating it yields CASSPPGGGDNSPLHF. The chain combines TRBV9 with TRBJ1-6; 7 nucleotides agree with TRBD1. Trimming took 4 bases from V and 5 from J; bases not matched to a gene: 9. Looked up from germline, CDR1 is SGDLS and CDR2 is YYNGEE. CDR3 length: 16 residues.